The clone carrying this T cell receptor beta chain was detected only once. Its antigen is as yet unknown. The data were taken from a study of cytomegalovirus exposure and HLA in healthy donors. Notes on the study in general: Later analysis associated a missense DCLRE1C variant with TCR beta V- and J-gene trimming. It was only CMV serostatus that was available as immune exposure information.

13 Jbeta primers and 60 Vbeta primers were used for the PCR. The data were produced by immunoSEQ multiplex PCR, yet TCRdb's version contains in-frame clones alone and is incomplete. The data contain more than 95,000 clones, around 80% of them singletons. The specimen was PBMCs. The TCR was taken from a man in his fifties in good health and CMV-seronegative.

The CDR3 DNA reads as TGTGCCAGCAGTCCTGCGTATAGCAATCAGCCCCAGCATTTT. It is translated as CASSPAYSNQPQHF. This sequence joins TRBV28 and TRBJ1-5; D uncertain. This CDR3 contains 14 residues. The ends were cut back, 5 bases at V and 0 bases at J, with 8 bases in the middle. CDR1 MDHEN and CDR2 SYDVKM come from the germline V gene.